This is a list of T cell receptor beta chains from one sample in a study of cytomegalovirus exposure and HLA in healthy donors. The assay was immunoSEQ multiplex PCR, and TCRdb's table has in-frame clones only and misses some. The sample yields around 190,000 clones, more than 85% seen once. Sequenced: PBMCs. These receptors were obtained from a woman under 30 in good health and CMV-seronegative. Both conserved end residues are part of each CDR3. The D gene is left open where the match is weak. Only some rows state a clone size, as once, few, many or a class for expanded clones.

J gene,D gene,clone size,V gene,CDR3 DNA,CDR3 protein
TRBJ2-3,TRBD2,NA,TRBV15,TGTGCCACCAGCAGGGCCCTAGCGGAAACGCAGTATTTT,CATSRALAETQYF
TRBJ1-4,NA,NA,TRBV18,TGTGCCAGCTCCCAGGGTGCAACTAATGAAAAACTGTTTTTT,CASSQGATNEKLFF
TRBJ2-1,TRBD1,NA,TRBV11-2,TGTGCCAGCAGCTTAGTTGTCCGGACAGGGAGCTACAATGAGCAGTTCTTC,CASSLVVRTGSYNEQFF
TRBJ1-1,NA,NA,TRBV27,TGTGCCAGCAGTTTATCGACCGGAGGCCTCGTGAACACTGAAGCTTTCTTT,CASSLSTGGLVNTEAFF
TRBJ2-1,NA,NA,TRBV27,TGTGCCAGCAGTTCAACGGACATACGTTCCTACAATGAGCAGTTCTTC,CASSSTDIRSYNEQFF
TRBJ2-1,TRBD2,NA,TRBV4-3,TGCGCCAGCAGCCAAGTGGCGGGACTAGCGGGAGGTTTGTTAGATGAGCAGTTCTTC,CASSQVAGLAGGLLDEQFF
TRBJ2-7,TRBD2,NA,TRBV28,TGTGCCAGCAGAAAAGATAGCGGGGCGGGGTCCCGCGAGCAGTACTTC,CASRKDSGAGSREQYF
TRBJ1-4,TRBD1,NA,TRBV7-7,TGTGCTAGCAGCTTAAACAGGGGCGAAAAACTGTTTTTT,CASSLNRGEKLFF
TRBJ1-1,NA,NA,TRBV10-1,TGCGCCAGCACCCCTTGGACAGTGAACACTGAAGCTTTCTTT,CASTPWTVNTEAFF
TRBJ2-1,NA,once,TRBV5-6,TGTGCCAGCAGCTCAACGGTAGTGCGGGTGGGCTACAATGAGCAGTTCTTC,CASSSTVVRVGYNEQFF
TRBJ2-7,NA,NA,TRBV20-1,TGCAGTGCTAGTGAGGGATGGGGGCAGTACTTC,CSASEGWGQYF
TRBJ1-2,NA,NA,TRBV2,TGTGCCAGCAGTGACAGGGGTCGGGGAAATGGCTACACCTTC,CASSDRGRGNGYTF
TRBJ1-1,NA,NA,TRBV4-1,TGCGCCAGCTTTGGGGGGACCATAGGCGGGGGAAACACTGAAGCTTTCTTT,CASFGGTIGGGNTEAFF
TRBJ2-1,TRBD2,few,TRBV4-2,TGTGCCAGCAGCCAAGCTTTTACTAGCGGCTACAATGAGCAGTTCTTC,CASSQAFTSGYNEQFF
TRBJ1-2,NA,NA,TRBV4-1,TGCGCCAGCAGCCAAGAGCCCCAAGCGACAGCTGGCTACACCTTC,CASSQEPQATAGYTF
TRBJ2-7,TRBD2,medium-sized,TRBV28,TGTGCCAGCAACCTGGGGCTAGCGGGGCCCTACGAGCAGTACTTC,CASNLGLAGPYEQYF
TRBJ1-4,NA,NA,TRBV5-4,TGTGCCAGCAGCCGACGGGGAGGGAATGAAAAACTGTTTTTT,CASSRRGGNEKLFF
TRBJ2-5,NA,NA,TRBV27,TGTGCCAGCAGTTTCAGCCTGGGACACCTTAGCCCAGAGACCCAGTACTTC,CASSFSLGHLSPETQYF
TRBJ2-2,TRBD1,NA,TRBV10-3,TGTGCCATCAGTGCCTCGGACAGGGGGCGGGGCGGGGAGCTGTTTTTT,CAISASDRGRGGELFF
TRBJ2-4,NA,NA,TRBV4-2,TGTGCCAGCAGCCAAGAAGAAGGGAGGAACATTCAGTACTTC,CASSQEEGRNIQYF
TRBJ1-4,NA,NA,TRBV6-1,TGTGCCAGCAGTGAAGGGGCACAGCGGAATGAAAAACTGTTTTTT,CASSEGAQRNEKLFF
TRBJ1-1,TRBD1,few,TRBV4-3,TGCGCCAGCAGCCAGTATACAGGGGGCTACACTGAAGCTTTCTTT,CASSQYTGGYTEAFF
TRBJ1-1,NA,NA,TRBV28,TGTGCCAGCATTTCTCGGGGGACTGAAGCTTTCTTT,CASISRGTEAFF
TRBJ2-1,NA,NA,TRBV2,TGTGCCAGCAGTGGGGGAAGACAGGTGGCCTACAATGAGCAGTTCTTC,CASSGGRQVAYNEQFF
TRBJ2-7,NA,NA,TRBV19,TGTGCCACAAGAGGGGCGGGGGAGCAGTACTTC,CATRGAGEQYF
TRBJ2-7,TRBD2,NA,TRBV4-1,TGCGCCAGCAGCCCTCGGACTAGCGAAACCTACGAGCAGTACTTC,CASSPRTSETYEQYF
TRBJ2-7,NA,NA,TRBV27,TGTGCCAGCAGTTTTACCGGGTCCGGCGAGCAGTACTTC,CASSFTGSGEQYF
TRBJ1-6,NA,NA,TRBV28,TGTGCCAGCAGTTTCGACGGGGGGAGCTCCTATAATTCACCCCTCCACTTT,CASSFDGGSSYNSPLHF
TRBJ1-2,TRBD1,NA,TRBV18,TGTGCCAGCTCCCTCAGGACAGGAGGCTACACCTTC,CASSLRTGGYTF
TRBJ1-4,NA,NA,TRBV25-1,TGTGCCAGCAGTGTCGGAGGGCCTGAAAAACTGTTTTTT,CASSVGGPEKLFF
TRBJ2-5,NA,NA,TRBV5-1,TGCGCCAGCAGCCAGCCGGAGGGGTTGGAGACCCAGTACTTC,CASSQPEGLETQYF
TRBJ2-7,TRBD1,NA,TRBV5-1,TGCGCCAGCAGCCCAATAGGGACAGGGAGTGACGAGCAGTACTTC,CASSPIGTGSDEQYF
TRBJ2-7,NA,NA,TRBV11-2,TGTGCCAGCAGCCCCGACTTAACGGTCTTCGGGCGGGCCTACGAGCAGTACTTC,CASSPDLTVFGRAYEQYF
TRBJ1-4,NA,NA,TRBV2,TGTGCCAGCAACCGAGCGGCTAATGAAAAACTGTTTTTT,CASNRAANEKLFF
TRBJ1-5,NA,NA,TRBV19,TGTGCCAGTACCATGCTGACAGGAGCCTCCAATCAGCCCCAGCATTTT,CASTMLTGASNQPQHF
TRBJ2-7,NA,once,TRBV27,TGTGCCAGCAGTTTCGCAGGAAGCTACGAGCAGTACTTC,CASSFAGSYEQYF
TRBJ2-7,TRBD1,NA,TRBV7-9,TGTGCCAGCAGCCTCCCAGGGACAGGGTACGACGAGCAGTACTTC,CASSLPGTGYDEQYF
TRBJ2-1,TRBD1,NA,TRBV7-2,TGTGCCAGCAGCGCCGGGTGGGGACAGTACAATGAGCAGTTCTTC,CASSAGWGQYNEQFF
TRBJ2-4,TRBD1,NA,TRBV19,TGTGCCAGTAGTCAGCCAGACAGGGGGTTTACGGACATTCAGTACTTC,CASSQPDRGFTDIQYF
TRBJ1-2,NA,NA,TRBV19,TGTGCCAGTAGTATAGGACCCGGTGGGAGCTATGGCTACACCTTC,CASSIGPGGSYGYTF
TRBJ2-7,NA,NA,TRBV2,TGTGCCAGTTCCGAGGGGGTCTACGAGCAGTACTTC,CASSEGVYEQYF
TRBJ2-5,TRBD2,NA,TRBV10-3,TGTGCCAGCGAGGCCGGGACTAGCGGGCTTCAAGAGACCCAGTACTTC,CASEAGTSGLQETQYF
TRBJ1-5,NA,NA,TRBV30,TGTGCCTGGAGTGTCACGGGGGGCAATCAGCCCCAGCATTTT,CAWSVTGGNQPQHF
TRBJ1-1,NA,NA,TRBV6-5,TGTGCCAGCAGTGAGTCGGGAACTGAAGCTTTCTTT,CASSESGTEAFF
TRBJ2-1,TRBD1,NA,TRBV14,TGTGCCAGCAGCCGATCACGACAGGGAAGCTCCTACAATGAGCAGTTCTTC,CASSRSRQGSSYNEQFF
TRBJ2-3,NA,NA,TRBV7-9,TGTGCCAGCACCGTTCTTCAGGGTTTGACAGATACGCAGTATTTT,CASTVLQGLTDTQYF